Listed here is a single TCR beta chain. This record belongs to a study of T cell responses to AZD1222 COVID-19 vaccine. Study-level background: Second doses at about 4 or about 12 weeks were pooled.

Data came from immunoSEQ multiplex PCR; TCRdb stores just in-frame clones and leaves some out. This sample carries 150,000 to 200,000 clones, about 88% of them seen once, and the ten largest clones take 1.5% to 2%. The sequence came from an adult in good health. The material sequenced was peripheral blood, taken on day 0 of AZD1222 vaccination.

The CDR3 is CASSVEEGQTYEQYF. CDR3 bases: TGTGCCAGCAGCGTAGAAGAGGGACAGACCTACGAGCAGTACTTC. V is TRBV9 and J is TRBJ2-7; 7 nucleotides line up with TRBD1. Germline lookup yields CDR1 SGDLS and CDR2 YYNGEE. V shed 0 bases and J 2 bases; nucleotides not matched to a gene: 5. CDR3 length: 15 amino acids.